The 10 T cell receptor beta chains given below trace back to one sample, sequenced in a study of cytomegalovirus exposure and HLA in healthy donors. It was with 60 Vbeta and 13 Jbeta primers that the PCR ran. Clones were sequenced by immunoSEQ multiplex PCR, and TCRdb holds only the in-frame ones, with some missing. The sample lists some 100,000 clones; roughly 75% were seen once. The sample was PBMCs. Receptors originate from a young woman in good health and CMV-seropositive.

V usage is TRBV30 and J usage is TRBJ2-6; D may be TRBD1 (6 bases). Germline loops: CDR1 GTSNPN, CDR2 SVGIG (reference sequence). Trimming took 1 base from V and 0 from J, leaving 10 bases between them. This CDR3 contains 16 residues. The CDR3 protein is CAWSDRAYSGANVLTF. The CDR3 coding sequence is TGTGCCTGGAGTGACAGGGCCTACTCTGGGGCCAACGTCCTGACTTTC.

This clone was recorded only once. This chain links TRBV15 with TRBJ2-7; 9 positions agree with TRBD1. CDR1 and CDR2 from the germline V gene are LNHNV and YYDKDF (reference sequence). V lost 5 bases, J lost 5 bases, and 4 bases stayed unmatched. This CDR3 is built from 13 residues. CDR3 amino acids: CATSLRTGDEQYF. The CDR3 DNA sequence: TGTGCCACCAGCCTCCGGACAGGGGACGAGCAGTACTTC.

The chain combines TRBV2 with TRBJ1-5; D unclear. CDR1 and CDR2 (germline): SNHLY, FYNNEI. Trimming stripped 4 bases from V and 3 bases from J, with 7 bases between. The CDR3 loop spans 13 amino acids. The CDR3 sequence is CASSVNTNQPQHF. CDR3 DNA: TGTGCCAGCAGTGTCAACACCAATCAGCCCCAGCATTTT.

V gene TRBV5-4 combines with J gene TRBJ2-1; 10 bases map to TRBD1. Germline V gives CDR1 SGHNT, CDR2 YYREEE (reference sequence). The CDR3 covers 16 residues. Unmatched junction bases numbered 8, after V lost 4 bases and J lost 4 bases. CDR3 loop: CASSLPRTGGYNEQFF. The CDR3 nucleotides are TGTGCCAGCAGCCTACCACGGACAGGGGGGTACAATGAGCAGTTCTTC.

V usage is TRBV6-5 and J usage is TRBJ2-5, with TRBD1 matching over 9 bases. The J call may not be correct, given that the DNA end is closer to TRBJ2-7. The CDR3 length is 16 residues. Germline V lookup: CDR1 MNHEY, CDR2 SVGAGI. The CDR3 region is CASSYSRGQGIDEQYF. CDR3 nucleotide sequence: TGTGCCAGCAGTTACTCGAGAGGACAGGGGATAGACGAGCAGTACTTC.

The CDR3 is CASSSWRDGRLNTEAFF. The CDR3 region has the DNA TGTGCCAGCAGCTCCTGGCGGGATGGGAGACTGAACACTGAAGCTTTCTTT. The rearrangement joins TRBV5-4 to TRBJ1-1; the D is unclear. CDR3 length equals 17 residues. The ends were cut back, 3 bases at V and 0 bases at J, with 18 bases in the middle. The germline CDR1 and CDR2 sequences are SGHNT and YYREEE (reference sequence).

V gene TRBV19 combines with J gene TRBJ2-3; D gene ambiguous. The CDR3 runs to 13 residues. Trimming removed 3 bases at V and 10 bases at J, with 14 bases between. The germline CDR1 and CDR2 sequences are LNHDA and SQIVND (reference sequence). In DNA, the CDR3 is TGTGCCAGTAGTATTGCTGGAGTTAAGGCGCAGTATTTT. This gives the protein CASSIAGVKAQYF.

The chain uses TRBV10-3 and TRBJ1-1; no reliable D call. CDR3 size: 18 residues. V was trimmed by 2 bases and J by 1 base, leaving 20 bases between them. Germline V gene lookup returns CDR1 ENHRY and CDR2 SYGVKD. The CDR3 here is CAISELAGIVGRNTEAFF. The DNA for the CDR3 is TGTGCCATCAGTGAGCTAGCGGGCATCGTGGGTAGGAACACTGAAGCTTTCTTT.

The chain links TRBV7-8 to TRBJ2-5, with D possibly being TRBD1 (7 bases). V was pared by 5 bases and J by 5 bases, with 12 bases between. CDR1 and CDR2 (germline): SGHVS, FQNEAQ. CDR3 size: 13 residues. CDR3 in amino acids: CASSPRGRETQYF. The CDR3 region has the DNA TGTGCCAGCAGCCCCAGGGGGAGGGAGACCCAGTACTTC.

The chain recombines TRBV25-1 with TRBJ2-1, with D maybe TRBD1 (7 bases). Germline lookup yields CDR1 MGHDK and CDR2 SYGVNS. Trimming took 2 bases from V and 2 from J, leaving 16 bases between them. The CDR3 totals 17 residues. As DNA, the CDR3 is TGTGCCAGCAGTGAAGATTGGGGGGACAGAGCCTACAATGAGCAGTTCTTC. Protein sequence: CASSEDWGDRAYNEQFF.